These 11 T cell receptor beta chains were all obtained from the same sample, sequenced in a study of blood T cells in healthy people across ages. Through a sample-barcoded 5' primer and a J-beta primer mix, a second PCR was run for 7 to 11 cycles. TCRdb independently ran MiXCR on the 5' RACE reads; one entry per CDR3 protein. Of over 600,000 distinct CDR3 sequences listed, around 50% are singletons. Sequencing was performed on blood. These receptors came from a man older than 75 in good health.

This clonotype was picked up a small number of times. V usage is TRBV4-2 and J usage is TRBJ2-2; no clear D gene. V gave up 0 bases and J gave up 6 bases, with 17 bases separating them. CDR1 and CDR2 from the germline V gene are LGHNA and YNFKEQ. There are 17 residues in the CDR3. CDR3 bases: TGTGCCAGCAGCCAAGAATCTCTAGGAGCCAACCCCGGGGAGCTGTTTTTT. It codes for CASSQESLGANPGELFF.

The chain combines TRBV5-5 with TRBJ2-3; 11 bases line up with TRBD2. V shed 5 bases, J shed 2 bases, and the junction held 4 bases outside the gene matches. This CDR3 is 15 amino acids long. The germline CDR1 and CDR2 sequences are SGHKS and YYEKEE (reference sequence). The CDR3: CASRVLAGATDTQYF. The CDR3 DNA follows: TGTGCCAGCAGGGTACTAGCGGGAGCCACAGATACGCAGTATTTT.

The sample holds many counts of this clonotype. CDR3 bases: TGCAGTGCTAGAGCCCCGGTAGCGGTAATTCAGTACTTC. It codes for CSARAPVAVIQYF. This chain joins TRBV20-1 and TRBJ2-4; D might be TRBD2 (6 bases). CDR1 is DFQATT and CDR2 is SNEGSKA in the germline V gene (reference sequence). The CDR3 consists of 13 residues. V was cut by 1 base and J by 10 bases, with 14 bases left in between.

The CDR3 region is CSARGGGGTAAEQYF. The CDR3 nucleotides read TGCAGTGCTAGAGGCGGCGGTGGGACAGCCGCCGAGCAGTACTTC. This chain joins TRBV20-1 and TRBJ2-7; 7 bases align to TRBD1. This CDR3 contains 15 residues. Germline CDR1 reads DFQATT; CDR2 reads SNEGSKA (reference sequence). Losses at the gene ends were 1 base for V and 6 bases for J; bases not matched to a gene: 12.

This chain links TRBV7-2 with TRBJ1-2; possible D gene TRBD1, 5 bases. Trimming stripped 3 bases from V and 8 bases from J, with 13 bases between. The CDR3 totals 13 residues. CDR1 and CDR2 (germline): SGHTA, FQGNSA. The CDR3 DNA follows: TGTGCCAGCAGCTTGTCCGGGGGGTTCGGCTACACCTTC. The encoded protein is CASSLSGGFGYTF.

V and J are TRBV7-2 and TRBJ1-4; TRBD1 is a possible D gene (5 bases). V was cut by 4 bases and J by 8 bases, with 11 bases left in between. The CDR3 sequence is 13 residues long. In germline, CDR1 is SGHTA, CDR2 FQGNSA. In DNA form, the CDR3 reads TGTGCCAGCAGCTCAACCACAGGCGAAAAACTGTTTTTT. Protein: CASSSTTGEKLFF.

The chain employs TRBV7-3 and TRBJ2-7; a possible D gene is TRBD1 (6 bases). Trimming stripped 5 bases from V and 6 bases from J, with 14 bases between. CDR3 length: 13 amino acids. CDR1 is SGHTA and CDR2 is FQGTGA in the germline V gene. As DNA, the CDR3 is TGTGCCAGCAGCCAAACTTTGGGGGCCGAGCAGTACTTC. Its translation: CASSQTLGAEQYF.

This clonotype was seen at least ten times. V is TRBV27 and J is TRBJ2-3; a possible D gene is TRBD1 (6 bases). The CDR3 extends over 15 amino acids. V was shortened by 4 bases and J by 2 bases, with 13 bases between the two germline ends. Germline V lookup: CDR1 MNHEY, CDR2 SMNVEV (reference sequence). The CDR3 is CASSYRDQDTDTQYF. CDR3 DNA sequence: TGTGCCAGCAGTTACAGGGACCAGGACACAGATACGCAGTATTTT.

The V and J genes are TRBV30 and TRBJ2-7; the match to TRBD2 covers 7 bases. CDR3 size: 15 residues. Trimming took 2 bases from V and 0 from J; bases not matched to a gene: 7. Looked up from germline, CDR1 is GTSNPN and CDR2 is SVGIG (reference sequence). The CDR3 sequence: CAWSRVAGISYEQYF. Here the CDR3 DNA reads TGTGCCTGGAGTCGAGTAGCGGGCATCTCCTACGAGCAGTACTTC.

The rearrangement links TRBV29-1 to TRBJ2-3; 7 bases map to TRBD2. The length of the CDR3 is 14 residues. Germline CDR1 is SQVTM and CDR2 is ANQGSEA. V shed 7 bases, J shed 4 bases, and the junction held 11 bases outside the gene matches. CDR3 loop: CSAGATREADTQYF. Here the CDR3 DNA reads TGCAGCGCCGGGGCTACCCGGGAGGCAGATACGCAGTATTTT.

This chain uses TRBV29-1 with TRBJ2-1, with TRBD1 as a possible D gene (7 bases). V lost 4 bases and J lost 12, with 19 bases in between. Germline CDR1 reads SQVTM; CDR2 reads ANQGSEA. The CDR3 is 13 residues long. This CDR3 reads CSVVVREPGGQFF. DNA for the CDR3: TGCAGCGTTGTAGTCCGGGAGCCAGGGGGGCAGTTCTTC.